This TCR beta chain was sequenced during a study of control samples from healthy donors and cancer patients. Only in-frame clones appear in the TCRdb table, and some are missing; sequencing was by immunoSEQ multiplex PCR. The data show about 410,000 clones, around nine tenths seen once. The CDR3 sequence is 13 residues long. V lost 3 bases, J lost 6 bases, and 9 bases lay in between. Per germline, CDR1 ENHRY and CDR2 SYGVKD. This receptor was identified in a man in his forties with head and neck cancer. J is TRBJ1-5 and V is TRBV10-3, with D tentatively TRBD1 (5 bases). The sequencing sample was made of PBMCs. This CDR3 reads CAISDRDGQPQHF. CDR3 coding DNA: TGTGCCATCAGTGACAGGGACGGTCAGCCCCAGCATTTT.